What follows describes a single T cell receptor (beta chain). Its antigen is currently not known. The sample holds no much larger clone one base away, and base qualities are not on file. These data belong to a study of tumor T cells in aggressive B-cell lymphoma (dated by TCRdb to between 2016 and 2019). The method behind the library was the immunoSEQ multiplex PCR assay. The clones in this table, taken by TCRdb from immuneACCESS, are in-frame only. Not every clone is retained; where verified, under half of the shortfall comes from an unresolved V gene, and the cause of the rest is unknown. The sample contains around 600 clones, less than 95% of them found a single time. Around 5.9% of the sample is held by the ten biggest clonotypes. V gives up 3 bases and J gives up 4 bases, and the segment between their germline ends measures 16 bases. The CDR3 contains 16 residues, cysteine and phenylalanine counted. This entry keeps only the CDR3 DNA: 48 bases, framed from base 1. CDR1 and CDR2 were assigned from the germline V gene as SGDLS and YYNGEE.

Sequencing input: tumor tissue. The V gene is TRBV9 and the J gene is TRBJ2-2, with a weak D call of TRBD2 (6 bases match). The receptor was isolated from an adult with diffuse large B cell lymphoma. The sequenced DNA is TGTGCCAGCAGCGCCCGCCGGGACTTCCCCACCGGGGAGCTGTTTTTT. Its translation is CASSARRDFPTGELFF.